This T cell receptor (beta chain) was sequenced in a study of a mutant IDH1 vaccine in newly diagnosed glioma. Turning to the study itself: Eight vaccine injections were given to patients in weeks 1, 3, 5, 7, 11, 15, 19 and 23.

Time point here: week 23, last vaccination. Doses consisted of 300 ug of mutant IDH1 20-mer peptide each, paired with topical imiquimod. Points on this clone: Its antigen is as yet unknown.

V lost 5 bases, J lost 4 bases, and 17 bases lay in between. Germline V lookup: CDR1 SGHAT, CDR2 FQDESV (reference sequence). The CDR3 extends over 15 amino acids. The table came from immunoSEQ multiplex PCR; TCRdb's copy has only in-frame clones and leaves some out. This sample has around 60,000 clones, with about 85% found just once. The sequencing here drew on PBMCs, taken from a glioma patient whose treatment included an IDH1 peptide vaccine. This clonotype was sampled from a man aged 25 to 45 with glioma. The chain employs TRBV11-1 and TRBJ2-5; D is perhaps TRBD1 (7 bases). The CDR3 here is CASSPRDQGGETQYF. Here the CDR3 DNA reads TGTGCCAGCAGCCCAAGGGACCAGGGGGGAGAGACCCAGTACTTC.